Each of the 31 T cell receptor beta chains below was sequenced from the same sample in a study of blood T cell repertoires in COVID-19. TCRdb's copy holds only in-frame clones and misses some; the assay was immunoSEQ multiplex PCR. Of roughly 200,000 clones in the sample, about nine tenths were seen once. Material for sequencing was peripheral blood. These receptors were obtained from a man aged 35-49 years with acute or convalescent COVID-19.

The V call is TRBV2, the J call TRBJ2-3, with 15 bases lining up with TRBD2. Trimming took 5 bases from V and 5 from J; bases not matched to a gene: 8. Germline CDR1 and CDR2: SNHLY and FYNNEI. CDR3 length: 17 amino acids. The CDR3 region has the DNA TGTGCCAGCAGTCGGACTAGCGGGGGGGCCAATGTAGATACGCAGTATTTT. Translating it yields CASSRTSGGANVDTQYF.

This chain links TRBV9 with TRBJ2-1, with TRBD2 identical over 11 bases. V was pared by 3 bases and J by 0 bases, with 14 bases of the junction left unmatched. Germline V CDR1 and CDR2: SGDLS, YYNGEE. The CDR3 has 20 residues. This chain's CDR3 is CASSAGLGSSGGTSYNEQFF. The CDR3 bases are TGTGCCAGCAGCGCGGGGCTAGGGTCTAGCGGGGGGACCTCCTACAATGAGCAGTTCTTC.

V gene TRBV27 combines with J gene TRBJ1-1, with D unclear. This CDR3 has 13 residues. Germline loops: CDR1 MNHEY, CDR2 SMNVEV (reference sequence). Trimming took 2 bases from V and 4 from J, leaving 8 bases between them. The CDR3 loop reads CASSLPYSTEAFF. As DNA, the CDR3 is TGTGCCAGCAGTTTACCGTACAGCACTGAAGCTTTCTTT.

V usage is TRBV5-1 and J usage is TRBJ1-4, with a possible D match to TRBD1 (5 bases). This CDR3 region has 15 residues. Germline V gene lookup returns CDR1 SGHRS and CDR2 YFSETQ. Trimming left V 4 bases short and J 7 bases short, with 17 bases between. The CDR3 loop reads CASSPGSGRGEKLFF. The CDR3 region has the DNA TGCGCCAGCAGCCCAGGTTCAGGAAGGGGTGAAAAACTGTTTTTT.

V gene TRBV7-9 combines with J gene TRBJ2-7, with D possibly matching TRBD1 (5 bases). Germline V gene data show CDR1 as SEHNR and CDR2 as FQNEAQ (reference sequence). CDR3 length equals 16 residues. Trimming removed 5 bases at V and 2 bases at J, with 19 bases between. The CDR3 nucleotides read TGTGCCAGCAGCGTCGAAGAAGGGGCGCGTACCTACGAGCAGTACTTC. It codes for CASSVEEGARTYEQYF. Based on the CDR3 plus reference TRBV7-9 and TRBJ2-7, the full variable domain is DTGVSQNPRHKITKRGQNVTFRCDPISEHNRLYWYRQTLGQGPEFLTYFQNEAQLEKSRLLSDRFSAERPKGSFSTLEIQRTEQGDSAMYLCASSVEEGARTYEQYFGPGTRLTVT.

CDR3 sequence reads: CASSLGGGISYGYTF. The DNA of the CDR3 is TGCGCCAGCAGCTTGGGAGGGGGTATTAGCTATGGCTACACCTTC. The rearrangement links TRBV5-1 to TRBJ1-2; D is perhaps TRBD1 (6 bases). Germline CDR1 is SGHRS and CDR2 is YFSETQ. Trimming shortened V by 0 bases and J by 4 bases, and 13 bases separated the two germline ends. The CDR3 sequence is 15 residues long.

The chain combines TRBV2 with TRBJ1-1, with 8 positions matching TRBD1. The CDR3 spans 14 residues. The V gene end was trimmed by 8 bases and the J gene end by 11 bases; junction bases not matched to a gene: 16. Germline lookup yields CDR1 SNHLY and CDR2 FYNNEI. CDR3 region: CASGGQGVVDRAFF. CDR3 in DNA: TGTGCCAGCGGAGGACAGGGAGTTGTTGATCGGGCTTTCTTT.

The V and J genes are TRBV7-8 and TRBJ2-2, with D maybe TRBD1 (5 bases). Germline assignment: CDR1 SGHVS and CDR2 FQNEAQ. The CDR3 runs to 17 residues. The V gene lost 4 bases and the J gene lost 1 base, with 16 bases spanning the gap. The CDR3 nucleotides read TGTGCCAGCAGCTCTCGTTACCCTGGACAGAACACCGGGGAGCTGTTTTTT. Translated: CASSSRYPGQNTGELFF.

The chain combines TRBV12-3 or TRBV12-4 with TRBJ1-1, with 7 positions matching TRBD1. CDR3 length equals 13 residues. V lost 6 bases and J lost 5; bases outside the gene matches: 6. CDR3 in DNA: TGTGCCAGCAGCTTGACAGGGCGAACTGAAGCTTTCTTT. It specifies CASSLTGRTEAFF.

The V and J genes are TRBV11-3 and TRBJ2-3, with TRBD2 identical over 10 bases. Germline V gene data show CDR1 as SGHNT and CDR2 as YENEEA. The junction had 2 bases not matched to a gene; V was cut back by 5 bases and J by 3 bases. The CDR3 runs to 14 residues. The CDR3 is CASSPGLATDTQYF. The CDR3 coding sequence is TGTGCCAGCAGCCCGGGACTAGCGACAGATACGCAGTATTTT.

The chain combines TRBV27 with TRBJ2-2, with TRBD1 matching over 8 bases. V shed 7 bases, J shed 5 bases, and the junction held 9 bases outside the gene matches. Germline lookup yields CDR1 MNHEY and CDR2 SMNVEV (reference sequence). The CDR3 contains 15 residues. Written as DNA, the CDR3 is TGTGCCAGCACCCCACGACAGGGGTGGACCGGGGAGCTGTTTTTT. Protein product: CASTPRQGWTGELFF.

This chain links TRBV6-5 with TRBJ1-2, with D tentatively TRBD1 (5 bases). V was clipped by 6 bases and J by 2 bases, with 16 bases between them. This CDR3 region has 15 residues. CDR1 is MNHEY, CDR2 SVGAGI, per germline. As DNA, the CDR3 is TGTGCCAGCAGCCCCCGGGGGTTGCAGAACTATGGCTACACCTTC. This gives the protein CASSPRGLQNYGYTF.

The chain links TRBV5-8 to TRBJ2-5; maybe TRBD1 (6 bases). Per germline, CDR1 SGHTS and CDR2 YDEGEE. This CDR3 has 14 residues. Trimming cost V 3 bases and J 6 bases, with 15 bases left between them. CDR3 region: CASSSRDTKQTQYF. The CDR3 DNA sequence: TGTGCCAGCAGCTCCCGGGACACTAAACAGACCCAGTACTTC.

CDR3 bases: TGTGCCAGTAGTAGACAGGGCAACTATGGCTACACCTTC. It encodes CASSRQGNYGYTF. This chain joins TRBV19 and TRBJ1-2; 7 nucleotides line up with TRBD1. The CDR3 runs to 13 residues. The germline V gene encodes CDR1 LNHDA and CDR2 SQIVND (reference sequence). V lost 4 bases, J lost 2 bases, and 1 base stayed unmatched. Combining the CDR3 with reference TRBV19 and TRBJ1-2 gives the whole variable domain DGGITQSPKYLFRKEGQNVTLSCEQNLNHDAMYWYRQDPGQGLRLIYYSQIVNDFQKGDIAEGYSVSREKKESFPLTVTSAQKNPTAFYLCASSRQGNYGYTFGSGTRLTVV.

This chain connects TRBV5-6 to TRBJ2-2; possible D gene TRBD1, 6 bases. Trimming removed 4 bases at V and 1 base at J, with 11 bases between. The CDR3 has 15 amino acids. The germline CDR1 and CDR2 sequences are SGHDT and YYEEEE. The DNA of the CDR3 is TGTGCCAGCAGCCGACAGGAAATGAACACCGGGGAGCTGTTTTTT. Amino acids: CASSRQEMNTGELFF.

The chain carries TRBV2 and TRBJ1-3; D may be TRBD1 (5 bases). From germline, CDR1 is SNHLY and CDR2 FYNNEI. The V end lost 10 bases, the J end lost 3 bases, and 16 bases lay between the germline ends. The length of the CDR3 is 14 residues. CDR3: CATHGGGNGNTIYF. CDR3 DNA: TGTGCCACCCACGGGGGAGGGAATGGAAACACCATATATTTT.

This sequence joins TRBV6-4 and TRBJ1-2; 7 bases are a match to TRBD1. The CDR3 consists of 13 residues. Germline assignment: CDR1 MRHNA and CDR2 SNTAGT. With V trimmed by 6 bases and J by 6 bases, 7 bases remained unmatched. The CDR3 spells CASRSTGYDGYTF. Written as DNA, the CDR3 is TGTGCCAGCAGGTCGACAGGGTACGATGGCTACACCTTC.

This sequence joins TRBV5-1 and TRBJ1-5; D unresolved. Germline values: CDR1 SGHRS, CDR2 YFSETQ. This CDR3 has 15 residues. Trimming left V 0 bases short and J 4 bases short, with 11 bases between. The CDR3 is CASSLDVGANQPQHF. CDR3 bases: TGCGCCAGCAGCTTGGATGTTGGAGCTAATCAGCCCCAGCATTTT.

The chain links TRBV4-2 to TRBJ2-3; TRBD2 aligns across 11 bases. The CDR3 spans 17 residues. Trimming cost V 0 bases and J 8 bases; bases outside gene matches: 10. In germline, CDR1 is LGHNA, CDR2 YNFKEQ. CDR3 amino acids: CASSQDGVSGGAGTQYF. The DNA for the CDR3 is TGTGCCAGCAGCCAAGATGGGGTTAGCGGGGGGGCCGGTACGCAGTATTTT.

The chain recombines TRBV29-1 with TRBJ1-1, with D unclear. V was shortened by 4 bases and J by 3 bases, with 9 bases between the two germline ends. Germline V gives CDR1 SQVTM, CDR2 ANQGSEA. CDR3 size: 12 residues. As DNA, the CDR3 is TGCAGCGTTGGAACGCGCGACACTGAAGCTTTCTTT. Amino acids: CSVGTRDTEAFF.

The CDR3 DNA sequence: TGTGCCACTCGACTAGCGGGGGAGAAAGAGACCCAGTACTTC. Its protein is CATRLAGEKETQYF. The J gene is TRBJ2-5, the V gene TRBV10-3, with TRBD2 identical over 12 bases. This CDR3 is built from 14 residues. Germline CDR1 reads ENHRY; CDR2 reads SYGVKD. V was clipped by 10 bases and J by 3 bases; unmatched bases: 6.

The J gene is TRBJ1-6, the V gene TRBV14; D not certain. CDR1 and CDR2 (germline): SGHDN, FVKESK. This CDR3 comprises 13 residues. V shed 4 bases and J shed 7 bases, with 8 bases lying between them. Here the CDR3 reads CASSRGLNSPLHF. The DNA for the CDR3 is TGTGCCAGCAGCCGAGGACTCAATTCACCCCTCCACTTT.

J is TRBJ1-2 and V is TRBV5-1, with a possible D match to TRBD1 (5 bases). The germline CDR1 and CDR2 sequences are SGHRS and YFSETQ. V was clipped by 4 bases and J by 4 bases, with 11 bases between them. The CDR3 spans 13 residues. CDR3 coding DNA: TGCGCCAGCAGCCCACAGGCGATCTATGGCTACACCTTC. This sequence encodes CASSPQAIYGYTF.

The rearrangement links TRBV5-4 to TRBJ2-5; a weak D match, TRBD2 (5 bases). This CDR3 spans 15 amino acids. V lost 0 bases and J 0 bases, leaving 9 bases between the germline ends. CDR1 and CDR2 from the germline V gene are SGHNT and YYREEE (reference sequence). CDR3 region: CASSLALGDQETQYF. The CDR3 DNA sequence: TGTGCCAGCAGCTTGGCCCTCGGGGACCAAGAGACCCAGTACTTC.

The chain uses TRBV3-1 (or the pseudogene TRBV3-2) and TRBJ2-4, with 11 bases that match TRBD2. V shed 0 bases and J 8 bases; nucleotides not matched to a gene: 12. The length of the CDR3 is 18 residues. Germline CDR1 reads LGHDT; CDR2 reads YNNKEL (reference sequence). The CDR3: CASSQEGPLAGGRDIQYF. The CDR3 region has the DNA TGTGCCAGCAGCCAAGAAGGGCCCCTAGCGGGGGGCCGGGACATTCAGTACTTC.

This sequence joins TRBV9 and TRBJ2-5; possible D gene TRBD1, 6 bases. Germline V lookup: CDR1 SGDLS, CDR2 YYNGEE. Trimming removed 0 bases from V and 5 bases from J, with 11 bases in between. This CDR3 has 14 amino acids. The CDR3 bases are TGTGCCAGCAGCGTAGCTGGGGGCCCGGAGACCCAGTACTTC. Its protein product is CASSVAGGPETQYF. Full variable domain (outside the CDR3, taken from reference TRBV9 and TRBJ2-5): DSGVTQTPKHLITATGQRVTLRCSPRSGDLSVYWYQQSLDQGLQFLIQYYNGEERAKGNILERFSAQQFPDLHSELNLSSLELGDSALYFCASSVAGGPETQYFGPGTRLLVL.

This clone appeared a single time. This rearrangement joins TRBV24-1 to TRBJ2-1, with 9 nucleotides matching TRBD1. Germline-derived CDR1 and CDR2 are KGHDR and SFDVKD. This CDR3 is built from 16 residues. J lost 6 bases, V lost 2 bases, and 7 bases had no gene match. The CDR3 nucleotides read TGTGCCACCAGTGATTCCGGGACAGGGTCGGGCAATGAGCAGTTCTTC. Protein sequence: CATSDSGTGSGNEQFF.

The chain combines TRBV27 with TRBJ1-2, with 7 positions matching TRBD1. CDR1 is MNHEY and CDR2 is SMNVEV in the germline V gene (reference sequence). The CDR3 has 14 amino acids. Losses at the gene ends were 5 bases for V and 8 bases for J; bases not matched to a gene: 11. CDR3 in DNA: TGTGCCAGCAGTCCTATCGACAGGGTGGGAGGCTACACCTTC. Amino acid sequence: CASSPIDRVGGYTF.

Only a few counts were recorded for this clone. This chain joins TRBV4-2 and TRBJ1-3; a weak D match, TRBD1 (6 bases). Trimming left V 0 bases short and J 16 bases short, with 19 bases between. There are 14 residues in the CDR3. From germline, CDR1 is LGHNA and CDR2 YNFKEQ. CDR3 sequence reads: CASSQDPDRDITYF. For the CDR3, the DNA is TGTGCCAGCAGCCAAGATCCGGACCGGGACATAACGTATTTT.

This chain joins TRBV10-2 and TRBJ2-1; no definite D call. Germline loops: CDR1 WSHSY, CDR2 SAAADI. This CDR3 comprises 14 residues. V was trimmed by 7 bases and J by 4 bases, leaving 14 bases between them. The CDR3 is CASMERLPYNEQFF. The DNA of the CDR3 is TGCGCCAGCATGGAGCGACTCCCATACAATGAGCAGTTCTTC.

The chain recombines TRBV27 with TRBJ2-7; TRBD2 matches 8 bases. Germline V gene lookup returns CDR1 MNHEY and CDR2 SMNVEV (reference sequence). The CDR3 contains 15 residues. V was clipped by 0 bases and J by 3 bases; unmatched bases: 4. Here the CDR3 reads CASSLSRGGIYEQYF. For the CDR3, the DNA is TGTGCCAGCAGTTTATCTCGGGGGGGTATCTACGAGCAGTACTTC.